Below, one T cell receptor (beta chain) is given with its context. Its matching antigen is unknown. The sample originates from a study of cytomegalovirus exposure and HLA in healthy donors. Primers included in the PCR were 60 Vbeta and 13 Jbeta primers. Clones were read by immunoSEQ multiplex PCR, and TCRdb kept only the in-frame ones, dropping some. The data contain about 110,000 clones, under 80% of them singletons. The CDR3 is 16 residues long. The V end lost 5 bases, the J end lost 2 bases, and 16 bases lay between the germline ends. Germline V gene sequence: CDR1 LNHDA, CDR2 SQIVND (reference sequence). General study points: Generally TCR sequences proved uncommon, though certain public TCRs appeared in numerous donors.

The rearrangement links TRBV19 to TRBJ1-5; D possibly corresponds to TRBD1 (6 bases). The specimen was PBMCs. The source is a man between 60 and 70 years old in good health and CMV-seronegative. In DNA, the CDR3 is TGTGCCAGTAGTCCTCACAGGGCATCGGGCAATCAGCCCCAGCATTTT. Its protein is CASSPHRASGNQPQHF.